One sample yielded the 11 T cell receptor beta chains listed below, sequenced in a study of T cells in localized non-small cell lung cancer. Measured with immunoSEQ multiplex PCR; TCRdb has only the in-frame clones, and not every one. The profile shows 15,000 to 20,000 clones, roughly 90% of them singletons. The source material was peripheral blood, sampled before any cancer treatment. All receptors derive from a man aged 35-75 years with stage I lung adenocarcinoma.

The chain employs TRBV18 and TRBJ2-2; possibly TRBD2 for D (6 bases). The germline CDR1 and CDR2 sequences are KGHSH and LQKENI. The V gene lost 5 bases and the J gene lost 3 bases, with 10 bases spanning the gap. The CDR3 totals 14 residues. CDR3 residues: CASSRRGDTGELFF. The CDR3 bases are TGTGCCAGCTCAAGGAGGGGCGACACCGGGGAGCTGTTTTTT.

This clone was observed a single time. The gene calls are TRBV27 and TRBJ1-5; no clear D gene. The V gene lost 6 bases and the J gene lost 2 bases, with 14 bases spanning the gap. This CDR3 comprises 15 residues. The germline V gene has CDR1 MNHEY and CDR2 SMNVEV (reference sequence). CDR3 in amino acids: CASRPGGIGNQPQHF. CDR3 sequence (DNA): TGTGCCAGCAGACCGGGCGGAATCGGCAATCAGCCCCAGCATTTT.

This clone came up once. The chain links TRBV18 to TRBJ2-2; D is possibly TRBD1 or TRBD2 (5 bases each). The CDR3 sequence is 16 residues long. Deletions cut 7 bases from V and 3 bases from J, with 18 bases between. The germline CDR1 and CDR2 sequences are KGHSH and LQKENI. CDR3 in amino acids: CASFPRLLGDTGELFF. For the CDR3, the DNA is TGTGCCAGCTTCCCAAGACTGCTGGGGGACACCGGGGAGCTGTTTTTT.

This sequence joins TRBV7-6 and TRBJ1-4, with a weak D call TRBD1 (6 bases). CDR1 is SGHVS and CDR2 is FNYEAQ in the germline V gene. With 1 base removed from V and 2 bases from J, the gap between germline ends came to 11 bases. The CDR3 is 16 residues long. The CDR3 nucleotides read TGTGCCAGCAGCTTAGATCCAGGGGCGACTAATGAAAAACTGTTTTTT. Residues: CASSLDPGATNEKLFF.

The rearrangement joins TRBV18 to TRBJ2-5; TRBD1 aligns across 7 bases. Trimming cost V 4 bases and J 2 bases; bases outside gene matches: 4. The CDR3 loop spans 14 amino acids. Germline V gene data show CDR1 as KGHSH and CDR2 as LQKENI. The CDR3 sequence is CASSLGQLQETQYF. CDR3 coding DNA: TGTGCCAGCTCACTGGGACAGCTTCAAGAGACCCAGTACTTC.

The chain recombines TRBV5-1 with TRBJ1-1; 10 nucleotides align to TRBD1. CDR1 is SGHRS, CDR2 YFSETQ, per germline. This CDR3 is 13 amino acids long. V trimming: 0 bases; J trimming: 11 bases; junction bases outside the gene matches: 4. The CDR3, as DNA: TGCGCCAGCAGCTTGGCTTCGGGACAGGGGGCTTTCTTT. It translates to CASSLASGQGAFF.

The chain recombines TRBV6-6 with TRBJ2-2; no clear D. CDR1 and CDR2 from the germline V gene are MNHNY and SVGAGI (reference sequence). This CDR3 is 11 amino acids long. With 6 bases removed from V and 4 bases from J, the gap between germline ends came to 3 bases. The CDR3 bases are TGTGCCAGCAGCCTCACCGGGGAGCTGTTTTTT. Translating it yields CASSLTGELFF.

This chain connects TRBV18 to TRBJ1-5, with unresolved D. CDR3 length: 14 amino acids. Germline values: CDR1 KGHSH, CDR2 LQKENI. Trimming removed 2 bases at V and 4 bases at J, with 9 bases between. CDR3 bases: TGTGCCAGCTCACCAGGATCGGGGAATCAGCCCCAGCATTTT. Translated, it gives CASSPGSGNQPQHF.

The genes are TRBV30 and TRBJ1-5; D might be TRBD1 (6 bases). The V end was cut by 1 base, the J end by 6 bases, with 10 bases between. Per the germline V gene, CDR1 is GTSNPN and CDR2 is SVGIG (reference sequence). The CDR3 extends over 13 amino acids. CDR3 DNA: TGTGCCTGGAGTGGGGGGCAGGGTCAGCCCCAGCATTTT. Translated, it gives CAWSGGQGQPQHF.

V is TRBV28 and J is TRBJ1-6; perhaps TRBD1 as D (5 bases). V was cut by 4 bases and J by 9 bases, with 22 bases left in between. The CDR3 length is 17 residues. CDR1 MDHEN and CDR2 SYDVKM come from the germline V gene. The DNA of the CDR3 is TGTGCCAGCAGTTCTACCGGGACGCAGTCGAGGGTTTCACCCCTCCACTTT. This gives the protein CASSSTGTQSRVSPLHF.

The rearrangement links TRBV6-6 to TRBJ1-2; D gene unclear. Between the trimmed V and J ends, which lost 4 bases and 4 bases, there was a span of 10 bases. The CDR3 is 13 residues long. Per germline, CDR1 MNHNY and CDR2 SVGAGI (reference sequence). The CDR3 DNA sequence: TGTGCCAGCAGTTTGAAGGAACTCTATGGCTACACCTTC. It specifies CASSLKELYGYTF.